This T cell receptor beta chain stems from a study of T-cell reconstitution after alpha-beta-depleted transplantation in children. This clonotype has more than one count but fewer than ten. Researchers prepared the TCRbeta library using unique molecular identifiers, the study reports. One entry per CDR3 protein results from TCRdb running MiXCR on the PCR reads. The repertoire has 450,000 to 600,000 distinct CDR3 sequences, around 18% of them found once; the top ten carry 2.5% to 3.5%. The germline V and J ends were trimmed by 2 bases and 10 bases, with 9 bases remaining between them. The germline V gene has CDR1 MNHEY and CDR2 SMNVEV (reference sequence). The CDR3 sequence is 13 residues long.

This TCR derives from a human donor who donated a stem cell graft to a child with acute lymphoblastic leukemia. Sequencing was performed on PBMCs from the stem cell graft donor, taken from the stem cell graft. The chain recombines TRBV27 with TRBJ1-6; D is unresolved. CDR3 in amino acids: CASSLELDSPLHF. The CDR3 DNA reads as TGTGCCAGCAGTTTAGAATTGGACTCACCCCTCCACTTT.